A single TCR beta chain is shown here with its context. The sample belongs to a study of patients and donors after allogeneic stem cell transplantation. TCRdb processed the RT-PCR reads anew with MiXCR; each CDR3 protein has one entry. The sample lists 25,000 to 35,000 distinct CDR3 sequences; 6.8% were seen once. CDR3 length equals 14 residues. V lost 5 bases, J lost 6 bases, and 7 bases stayed unmatched. The V gene's germline CDR1 is MNHEY and CDR2 SMNVEV (reference sequence). This receptor was taken from a human donor who was either an allogeneic HSCT recipient or a stem cell or donor lymphocyte infusion donor (not recorded which). It is not recorded whose cells these are; they may come from a transplant donor. Sequencing was carried out using blood, either unsorted or a sorted T cell fraction (not recorded which). This rearrangement joins TRBV27 to TRBJ2-7; TRBD2 aligns across 10 bases. The DNA for the CDR3 is TGTGCCAGCAGTAAGCCTAGCGGGAGTCGCGAGCAGTACTTC. Translating gives CASSKPSGSREQYF.